This passage covers 14 T cell receptor beta chains from one sample sequenced in a study of human T cells and chemical hapten exposure. TCRdb reprocessed the RACE reads via MiXCR and lists one record per CDR3 protein. The sample carries 75,000 to 95,000 distinct CDR3 sequences, approximately 12% recorded once. The time point denotes: patch test 1, 2 weeks after DPC sensitization. Treatment meaning: therapeutic diphenylcyclopropenone sensitization with weekly scalp DPC. The sample in question was whole blood, obtained in connection with sensitization to the hapten diphenylcyclopropenone (DPC). Every receptor here comes from a woman between 55 and 75 years old with alopecia areata. Some clones in this sample may be carry-over from other donors' samples.

This clonotype was observed at least ten times. V and J are TRBV5-1 and TRBJ2-7, with D unresolved. V was shortened by 10 bases and J by 4 bases, with 15 bases between the two germline ends. Germline V gene sequence: CDR1 SGHRS, CDR2 YFSETQ. The CDR3 is 12 residues long. The CDR3 spells CASSAQAYEQYF. The DNA for the CDR3 is TGCGCCTCTTCGGCGCAGGCTTACGAGCAGTACTTC.

This clonotype was seen a handful of times. V gene TRBV11-2 combines with J gene TRBJ1-5; D may be TRBD1 (5 bases). Trimming took off 2 bases at V and 4 bases at J, with 12 bases between the two ends. Germline CDR1 and CDR2: SGHAT and FQNNGV. The CDR3 sequence is 15 residues long. The CDR3 protein is CASSLQGTNNQPQHF. The CDR3 region has the DNA TGTGCCAGCAGCTTACAGGGAACGAATAATCAGCCCCAGCATTTT.

This clonotype was picked up many times. The chain recombines TRBV29-1 with TRBJ2-1; D gene uncertain. The V end was cut by 5 bases, the J end by 3 bases, with 8 bases between. CDR1 SQVTM and CDR2 ANQGSEA come from the germline V gene. CDR3 length: 12 amino acids. This chain's CDR3 is CSVYKDYNEQFF. Here the CDR3 DNA reads TGCAGCGTTTACAAAGACTACAATGAGCAGTTCTTC.

The chain is built from TRBV20-1 and TRBJ2-7, with 9 bases that match TRBD1. The germline gives CDR1 DFQATT, CDR2 SNEGSKA (reference sequence). V lost 8 bases, J lost 6 bases, and 11 bases stayed unmatched. The CDR3 has 13 residues. CDR3 in DNA: TGCAGTCCGGGACAGGGTATTACTCGCGAGCAGTACTTC. It translates to CSPGQGITREQYF.

With regard to this clonotype: This is likely a read error, given that the CDR3 carries no conserved phenylalanine or tryptophan at its end. The rearrangement uses TRBV25-1 and TRBJ1-2; TRBD1 might be the D (6 bases). From germline, CDR1 is MGHDK and CDR2 SYGVNS. Trimming pared 6 bases from V and 3 bases from J, leaving 14 bases between. This CDR3 contains 14 residues. The CDR3 is CASSQQGPHYGYTS. The DNA of the CDR3 is TGTGCCAGCAGCCAACAGGGTCCACACTATGGCTACACCTCC.

In this sample, this clonotype turned up many times. The J gene is TRBJ2-2, the V gene TRBV6-5; 9 nucleotides line up with TRBD1. The length of the CDR3 is 16 residues. Per the germline V gene, CDR1 is MNHEY and CDR2 is SVGAGI. J lost 7 bases, V lost 4 bases, and 10 bases had no gene match. In nucleotides, the CDR3 is TGTGCCAGCAGTTCCGGACACAGGGGGCGAAACGGGGAGCTGTTTTTT. Translated, it gives CASSSGHRGRNGELFF.

This clonotype was seen ten or more times. The gene calls are TRBV5-1 and TRBJ2-1, with D tentatively TRBD1 (6 bases). This CDR3 has 18 residues. V was trimmed by 0 bases and J by 6 bases, leaving 22 bases between them. CDR1 is SGHRS and CDR2 is YFSETQ in the germline V gene. The CDR3 DNA reads TGCGCCAGCAGCTTGGGAGCCGGCGGACAGCAGAGACCCAATGAGCAGTTCTTC. It yields the protein CASSLGAGGQQRPNEQFF.

This clonotype has a count of ten or more. The CDR3 protein is CSVGQRANYGYTF. The CDR3 coding sequence is TGCAGCGTTGGCCAGCGGGCAAACTATGGCTACACCTTC. The chain is built from TRBV29-1 and TRBJ1-2, with unresolved D. This CDR3 has 13 residues. CDR1 and CDR2 (germline): SQVTM, ANQGSEA. The V end lost 4 bases, the J end lost 2 bases, and 11 bases lay between the germline ends.

There are a few counts of this clonotype. V gene TRBV7-9 combines with J gene TRBJ2-3; D remains unclear. The CDR3 covers 14 residues. The V end lost 3 bases, the J end lost 1 base, and 8 bases lay between the germline ends. Germline V lookup: CDR1 SEHNR, CDR2 FQNEAQ (reference sequence). The CDR3 DNA is TGTGCCAGCAGCTTGGGTTCCCGCACAGATACGCAGTATTTT. This sequence encodes CASSLGSRTDTQYF.

This clonotype was recorded once. Being one base from a much bigger clone, this may be a read error. The V and J genes are TRBV29-1 and TRBJ2-1; weak D call: TRBD1 (5 bases). The CDR3 runs 13 residues. Germline CDR1 reads SQVTM; CDR2 reads ANQGSEA. CDR3 bases: TGCAGCGCTGGGGCCGGGTCCTACAATGTGCAGTTCTTC. This gives the protein CSAGAGSYNVQFF.

This clonotype came up many times. The genes are TRBV21-1 and TRBJ1-5; the table's D call, TRBD1, was not checked against the DNA. TRBV21-1 is designated a pseudogene. The length of the CDR3 is 14 residues. CDR3 nucleotide sequence: TGTGCCAGCAGCCGAGATACAGGGGTTCAGCCCCAGCATTTT. Translation: CASSRDTGVQPQHF.

This clonotype was found many times. The chain has TRBV2 and TRBJ2-5; 7 bases align to TRBD1. CDR1 and CDR2 (germline): SNHLY, FYNNEI. This CDR3 has 14 amino acids. V was pared by 10 bases and J by 1 base, with 9 bases of the junction left unmatched. CDR3 loop: CATSLRQGQETQYF. CDR3 bases: TGTGCCACATCTCTTCGACAGGGCCAAGAGACCCAGTACTTC.

This chain uses TRBV10-3 with TRBJ1-2; D possibly corresponds to TRBD1 (6 bases). The ends were cut back, 6 bases at V and 8 bases at J, with 13 bases in the middle. Germline V lookup: CDR1 ENHRY, CDR2 SYGVKD. This CDR3 is 12 amino acids long. As DNA, the CDR3 is TGTGCCATCAGGGCAGGGGTAAACGGCTACACCTTC. It is translated as CAIRAGVNGYTF.

This clonotype was seen at least ten times. The chain is built from TRBV5-6 and TRBJ2-5; 7 positions agree with TRBD2. This CDR3 is 17 amino acids long. After removal of 5 bases from V and 4 bases from J, the junction contained 17 bases not matched to a gene. Germline assignment: CDR1 SGHDT and CDR2 YYEEEE. CDR3 residues: CASSSAPGGPWGETQYF. The CDR3 coding sequence is TGTGCCAGCAGTTCCGCTCCGGGGGGTCCCTGGGGAGAGACCCAGTACTTC.